This record looks at one TCR beta chain sequence and its context. V was clipped by 8 bases and J by 0 bases; unmatched bases: 5. The CDR3 spans 13 residues. Per the germline V gene, CDR1 is SQVTM and CDR2 is ANQGSEA. This entry is derived from a study of T cell changes during pregnancy in multiple sclerosis. This table comes from immunoSEQ multiplex PCR, and its TCRdb copy is limited to in-frame clones, with some not included. The table records some 52,000 clones, approximately 92% of them present only once. The rearrangement joins TRBV29-1 to TRBJ1-1; 8 bases fit TRBD1. The origin of this receptor is a female donor with multiple sclerosis, enrolled in a pregnancy study. The material sequenced was CD4+ T cells from peripheral blood mononuclear cells, taken in the third trimester of pregnancy. The CDR3 loop reads CSTRQGMNTEAFF. Here the CDR3 DNA reads TGCAGCACCAGACAGGGGATGAACACTGAAGCTTTCTTT. The entire variable domain, with the rest obtained from reference TRBV29-1 and TRBJ1-1, is as follows: SAVISQKPSRDICQRGTSLTIQCQVDSQVTMMFWYRQQPGQSLTLIATANQGSEATYESGFVIDKFPISRPNLTFSTLTVSNMSPEDSSIYLCSTRQGMNTEAFFGQGTRLTVV.